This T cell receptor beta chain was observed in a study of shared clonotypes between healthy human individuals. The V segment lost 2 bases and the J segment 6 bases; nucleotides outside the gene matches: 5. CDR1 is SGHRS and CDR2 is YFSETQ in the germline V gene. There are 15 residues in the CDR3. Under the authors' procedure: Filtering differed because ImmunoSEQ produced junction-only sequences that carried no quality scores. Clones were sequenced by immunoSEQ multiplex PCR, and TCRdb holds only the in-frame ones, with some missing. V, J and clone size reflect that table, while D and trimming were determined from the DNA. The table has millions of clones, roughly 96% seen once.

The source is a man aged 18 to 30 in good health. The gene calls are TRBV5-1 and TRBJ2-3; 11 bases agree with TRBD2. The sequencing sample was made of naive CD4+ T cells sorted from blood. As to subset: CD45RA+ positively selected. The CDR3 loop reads CASSFSGRAVDTQYF. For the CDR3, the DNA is TGCGCCAGCAGCTTTAGCGGGAGGGCCGTCGATACGCAGTATTTT.